This T cell receptor beta chain was sequenced for a study of CD8 T cells in ankylosing spondylitis. General study results and limits: A TCR beta motif of roughly eight highly homologous variants appeared characteristic of ankylosing spondylitis blood.

This clonotype was detected many times. Its antigen is not known. TCRdb redid the calling of the 5' RACE reads with MiXCR, one entry per CDR3 protein. The data show about 800,000 distinct CDR3 sequences, approximately 12% seen once. The sample was blood, either unsorted or a sorted T cell fraction (not recorded which). The source of this sequence is a male donor with ankylosing spondylitis.

CDR3 sequence reads: CSVLRIYSTEAFF. The CDR3 nucleotides are TGCAGCGTCCTACGGATTTATTCCACTGAAGCTTTCTTT. The gene calls are TRBV29-1 and TRBJ1-1; D is unclear. This CDR3 region has 13 residues. CDR1 is SQVTM and CDR2 is ANQGSEA in the germline V gene. Trimming took off 6 bases at V and 4 bases at J, with 15 bases between the two ends.